The 20 T cell receptor beta chains below were found in one sample sequenced in a study of T cells after yellow fever vaccination (dated by TCRdb to the late 2010s). Explained via the paper, the treatment or condition label denotes: live attenuated yellow fever vaccine strain. The library was produced with 5' RACE. Sequenced using an Illumina HiSeq 2500. Starting from the raw public reads, TCRdb applied fastp trimming at Q25, assembled clones with MiXCR and retained in-frame beta chains. Under each unique CDR3 protein, matching rows form one entry showing the most common genes and DNA. In all, the sample holds roughly 74,000 distinct CDR3 sequences, and around 6.9% of those were seen once. Around 32% of the sample is held by the ten biggest clonotypes. The source was CD8+ T cells sorted from PBMCs, collected roughly 5 days after the first yellow fever vaccination. These receptors were taken from a man aged 18 to 35 who received the YFV17D yellow fever vaccine.

This clonotype was found a few times. V gene TRBV5-6 combines with J gene TRBJ2-7, with TRBD2 matching over 7 bases. Germline values: CDR1 SGHDT, CDR2 YYEEEE. V shed 4 bases, J shed 2 bases, and the junction held 6 bases outside the gene matches. The CDR3 runs to 14 residues. CDR3 loop: CASSRGAGAYEQYF. The CDR3 DNA is TGTGCCAGCAGCCGGGGCGCGGGGGCCTACGAGCAGTACTTC.

The rearrangement links TRBV6-4 to TRBJ2-1; the match to TRBD2 covers 11 bases. The V and J ends lost 2 bases and 8 bases, in that order; junction bases with no gene match: 5. Germline CDR1 is MRHNA and CDR2 is SNTAGT. CDR3 length: 15 residues. The CDR3 loop is CASSDRASGGYEQFF. The DNA of the CDR3 is TGTGCCAGCAGTGACAGGGCTAGCGGGGGGTATGAGCAGTTCTTC.

This clonotype appeared many times. This sequence joins TRBV5-5 and TRBJ2-7, with 7 bases matching TRBD2. V lost 4 bases and J lost 6; bases outside the gene matches: 7. The CDR3 contains 13 residues. Germline V lookup: CDR1 SGHKS, CDR2 YYEKEE (reference sequence). CDR3 region: CASSPSPGGEQYF. The CDR3 bases are TGTGCCAGCAGCCCTTCTCCGGGAGGCGAGCAGTACTTC.

This clonotype turned up a few times. V is TRBV7-9 and J is TRBJ2-7; no firm D call. This CDR3 comprises 12 residues. Germline CDR1 is SEHNR and CDR2 is FQNEAQ (reference sequence). V was cut by 4 bases and J by 3 bases, with 7 bases left in between. CDR3 in amino acids: CASSSDFYEQYV. The DNA of the CDR3 is TGTGCCAGCAGCTCTGACTTCTACGAGCAGTACGTC.

This clonotype was seen more than once but under ten times. The chain has TRBV20-1 and TRBJ1-6; D unresolved. Trimming stripped 2 bases from V and 8 bases from J, with 7 bases between. CDR3 length: 12 residues. CDR1 DFQATT and CDR2 SNEGSKA come from the germline V gene (reference sequence). Here the CDR3 reads CSARSADSPLHF. The CDR3 bases are TGCAGTGCTAGATCGGCGGATTCACCCCTCCACTTT.

Ten or more counts support this clonotype. The chain carries TRBV18 and TRBJ2-1, with 8 bases identical to TRBD2. After removal of 0 bases from V and 7 bases from J, the junction contained 11 bases not matched to a gene. Germline V gene lookup returns CDR1 KGHSH and CDR2 LQKENI. This CDR3 has 17 amino acids. The DNA for the CDR3 is TGTGCCAGCTCACCACCTGCCCCGGGGGGGGCTAGGAATGAGCAGTTCTTC. This codes for CASSPPAPGGARNEQFF.

The CDR3 coding sequence is TGTGCCAGCAGTTCTACAGGGGGCCAGGGCGAGCAGTACTTC. Protein: CASSSTGGQGEQYF. The chain combines TRBV12-3 or TRBV12-4 with TRBJ2-7; TRBD1 aligns across 9 bases. CDR3 size: 14 residues. The V gene end was trimmed by 4 bases and the J gene end by 6 bases; junction bases not matched to a gene: 7.

In this sample, this clonotype turned up many times. This chain uses TRBV27 with TRBJ1-5; D might be TRBD1 (5 bases). The CDR3 extends over 13 amino acids. With 3 bases removed from V and 6 bases from J, the gap between germline ends came to 9 bases. Germline CDR1 and CDR2: MNHEY and SMNVEV (reference sequence). Here the CDR3 reads CASSLGGGQPQHF. CDR3 sequence (DNA): TGTGCCAGCAGTTTGGGGGGAGGTCAGCCCCAGCATTTT.

This chain's CDR3 is CASSPPGGEYEQYF. CDR3 sequence (DNA): TGTGCCAGCAGCCCGCCCGGGGGGGAGTACGAGCAGTACTTC. This chain connects TRBV7-9 to TRBJ2-7, with 8 positions matching TRBD2. Germline CDR1 reads SEHNR; CDR2 reads FQNEAQ (reference sequence). The CDR3 totals 14 residues. The V gene end was trimmed by 5 bases and the J gene end by 4 bases; junction bases not matched to a gene: 7.

This clonotype occurred many times. V usage is TRBV14 and J usage is TRBJ2-5; D is undetermined. In germline, CDR1 is SGHDN, CDR2 FVKESK. V was shortened by 0 bases and J by 2 bases, with 10 bases between the two germline ends. CDR3 length: 15 amino acids. This CDR3 is CASSQDIQRQETQYF. CDR3 coding DNA: TGTGCCAGCAGCCAAGATATACAGAGGCAAGAGACCCAGTACTTC.

In DNA form, the CDR3 reads TGTGCCAGCAGTTACCCGGGCCAGCCAGGGGATTCACCCCTCCACTTT. It is translated as CASSYPGQPGDSPLHF. The rearrangement joins TRBV6-5 to TRBJ1-6, with D perhaps matching TRBD1 (6 bases). Trimming removed 2 bases at V and 8 bases at J, with 16 bases between. The CDR3 length is 16 residues. From germline, CDR1 is MNHEY and CDR2 SVGAGI.

In its sample, this clonotype is medium-sized. The V call is TRBV20-1, the J call TRBJ2-2, with TRBD2 as a possible D gene (6 bases). Trimming stripped 2 bases from V and 0 bases from J, with 10 bases between. The CDR3 runs 15 residues. CDR1 is DFQATT, CDR2 SNEGSKA, per germline (reference sequence). The CDR3 region is CSARLRGTNTGELFF. The CDR3 DNA follows: TGCAGTGCTAGACTACGGGGGACGAACACCGGGGAGCTGTTTTTT.

The chain employs TRBV29-1 and TRBJ2-1, with D perhaps assigned TRBD1 or TRBD2 (5 bases each). Germline V lookup: CDR1 SQVTM, CDR2 ANQGSEA. The CDR3 contains 12 residues. Deletions cut 7 bases from V and 5 bases from J, with 12 bases between. The CDR3 here is CSAGDGNNEQFF. CDR3 DNA: TGCAGCGCCGGGGACGGCAACAATGAGCAGTTCTTC.

This chain uses TRBV7-8 with TRBJ2-7; maybe TRBD2 (5 bases). Trimming shortened V by 6 bases and J by 4 bases, and 16 bases separated the two germline ends. The CDR3 is made up of 14 amino acids. CDR1 is SGHVS and CDR2 is FQNEAQ in the germline V gene. The CDR3 sequence: CASSTLGPKYEQYV. The CDR3 DNA sequence: TGTGCCAGCAGTACACTAGGTCCCAAGTACGAGCAGTACGTC.

This clonotype has only a few counts. The chain uses TRBV27 and TRBJ2-5; the match to TRBD1 covers 9 bases. The CDR3 is 16 residues long. Germline V lookup: CDR1 MNHEY, CDR2 SMNVEV (reference sequence). V was clipped by 2 bases and J by 6 bases; unmatched bases: 10. CDR3 in amino acids: CASSLTRDRALKTQYF. As DNA, the CDR3 is TGTGCCAGCAGTTTAACCCGGGACAGGGCCCTCAAGACCCAGTACTTC.

This clonotype has more than one count but fewer than ten. This chain joins TRBV20-1 and TRBJ2-1, with TRBD2 matching over 9 bases. The length of the CDR3 is 15 residues. Per germline, CDR1 DFQATT and CDR2 SNEGSKA (reference sequence). With V trimmed by 3 bases and J by 4 bases, 7 bases remained unmatched. In DNA, the CDR3 is TGCAGTGCTAGCAGTAGCGGGGGCTATTACAATGAGCAGTTCTTC. It translates to CSASSSGGYYNEQFF.

About this clonotype itself: A read error is possible here, since a much larger clone lies one base away. The chain combines TRBV12-3 or TRBV12-4 with TRBJ2-3, with D possibly being TRBD2 (5 bases). The CDR3 covers 16 residues. CDR3 DNA: TGTGCCAGCAGTTTAGGATATGAAGGAGGATCAGATGCGCAGTATTTT. Its protein is CASSLGYEGGSDAQYF.

This clonotype was counted at least ten times. The V call is TRBV4-3, the J call TRBJ2-5; 8 nucleotides line up with TRBD2. The J segment lost 2 bases and the V segment lost 0 bases, leaving 2 bases of the junction unmatched. This CDR3 contains 15 residues. Germline CDR1 is LGHNA and CDR2 is YSLEER. The CDR3 is CASSQDRGGQETQYF. CDR3 nucleotide sequence: TGCGCCAGCAGCCAAGATCGGGGGGGTCAAGAGACCCAGTACTTC.

A few counts support this clonotype. This sequence joins TRBV7-2 and TRBJ2-7, with TRBD1 identical over 9 bases. The CDR3 loop spans 14 amino acids. Per the germline V gene, CDR1 is SGHTA and CDR2 is FQGNSA. With V trimmed by 3 bases and J by 2 bases, 2 bases remained unmatched. The CDR3: CASSFGTGPYEQYV. The DNA for the CDR3 is TGTGCCAGCAGCTTCGGGACAGGGCCCTACGAGCAGTACGTC.

The chain has TRBV12-3 or TRBV12-4 and TRBJ2-1; D unresolved. V was clipped by 6 bases and J by 10 bases, with 13 bases between them. There are 12 residues in the CDR3. CDR3 sequence: CASSDLGYEQFF. The DNA for the CDR3 is TGTGCCAGCAGCGACCTAGGGTACGAGCAGTTCTTC.